This TCR beta chain was identified during a study of beta chain features in type 1 diabetes (dated by TCRdb to 2017 to 2018). Study-wide context: Mean age, gender distribution, total cell number and subset yield were not different between patients and healthy donors. A total of approximately 110,000,000 sorted cells were examined across all samples, and a strong correlation was observed between cell number per subset and RNA yield. In the study, recently diagnosed type 1 diabetes patients and matched healthy donors were compared on the TCRB repertoires of their sorted circulating CD4+ T cell subsets. Whereas all 30 or so donors provided naive and central memory subsets, regulatory and stem cell-like memory subsets were isolated from just 8 patients and about 8 healthy donors.

The research as a whole found: At VDJ recombination sites, patients with type 1 diabetes made fewer insertions and deleted more nucleotides, a pattern implying thymic rearrangement abnormalities. Only small numbers of individuals were included in the HLA sub-analyses, which left unresolved whether HLA type had any influence on TCRB rearrangement. Type 1 diabetes patients showed a moderate but significant shortening of TCRB CDR3 length in all four CD4+ subsets. Because cDNA was sequenced instead of genomic DNA, highly expressing activated cells could be over-represented, though the groups showed no difference in activation or CD3 levels. Naive, central memory and regulatory TCRB repertoires appeared to be more alike among patients than among healthy donors. PCR may preferentially amplify shorter templates, but because patient and control samples were amplified and corrected together, any resulting skew would affect both groups equally.

A single peripheral blood draw of roughly 0.11 L on average was collected from each donor into heparinised tubes. A BD FACSAria II was used to sort naive, central memory, regulatory and stem cell-like memory CD4+ T cells with a panel that included CD45RO, CCR7, CD25, CD127, CD95 and CD27. Every sorted population had a purity above 95%. PBMCs were separated immediately by Lymphoprep density gradient centrifugation and were stained directly, without being cultured. Samples were stained and sorted in pairs, with one healthy donor and one patient per experiment, so that batch effects were minimized. The entire amount of isolated RNA was reverse transcribed using the High Capacity cDNA Reverse Transcription Kit, so the sequenced TCRB transcripts were expressed ones. Deep immunoSEQ sequencing was applied to naive, central memory and regulatory T cell samples, giving an average of around 3.8 million total reads per sample. After sorted cells were lysed in RLT buffer, RNA was extracted with DNase-treated RNeasy Micro or Mini kits, with the choice depending on cell number. To prevent cross-contamination, each cell subset was processed individually, whereas patient and healthy donor samples were processed jointly. The immunoSEQ multiplex PCR was used to amplify TCRB sequences from cDNA, yielding 87-bp fragments that span the CDR3 region. Amplicons were sequenced on the Illumina HiSeq platform. On the authors' methods: Synthetic template baselines were used to correct PCR bias computationally, reads within Hamming distance 2 were collapsed together, and singletons that could not be merged were discarded. Reads were aligned against IMGT so that V, D and J genes, CDR3 length and insertions or deletions at six rearrangement sites could be assigned. Within each subset, clonotype counts were normalized to sorted cell number, and only after that were true diversity and Gini coefficients computed with the tcR R package. The overlap coefficient, calculated on TCRB nucleotide sequences, was used to measure repertoire sharing. Out-of-frame TCRB sequences from naive cells were analyzed as a proxy for the pre-selection repertoire. TCRdb holds this immuneACCESS table with in-frame rearrangements only. Some clones are missing; in checked studies, unresolved V genes explain under half, and the rest has no known cause. V and J calls and clone size follow that table, whereas D and trimming were derived from the DNA. For this sample there are hundreds of thousands of clones; approximately 10% appear just once. The ten biggest clones cover around 0.017% of the sample.

V lost 2 bases and J lost 4 bases, and the count of bases not matched to a germline gene is 5. CDR1 SGDLS and CDR2 YYNGEE were looked up in the germline V gene. The cysteine opens and the phenylalanine closes a CDR3 of 17 amino acids. Only the CDR3 DNA is retained, 51 bases long and in frame from the first base. Turning to this clone: This receptor's antigen is unknown. It has no much larger one-base neighbor in the sample; base qualities were not kept.

Specimen: naive CD4+ T cells from blood. The cell subset or site label, as the study defines it: true naive CD4+ T cells. The rearranged chain carries TRBV9 and TRBJ2-3, with 15 central nucleotides matching TRBD2. The sequence derives from a man aged 25-45 years with type 1 diabetes. CDR3 region: CASSVGTSGGRPDTQYF. The DNA sequence is given as TGTGCCAGCAGCGTGGGGACTAGCGGGGGGCGGCCAGATACGCAGTATTTT. The full variable domain, with segments outside the CDR3 supplied by the reference TRBV9 and TRBJ2-3 proteins, appears as DSGVTQTPKHLITATGQRVTLRCSPRSGDLSVYWYQQSLDQGLQFLIQYYNGEERAKGNILERFSAQQFPDLHSELNLSSLELGDSALYFCASSVGTSGGRPDTQYFGPGTRLTVL.